This T cell receptor (beta chain) is from a study of Ad26.COV2.S vaccination and SARS-CoV-2 variants. Study at large: Donor joined the COV1001 Ad26.COV2.S trial arm.

There are 15 residues in the CDR3. Trimming cost V 8 bases and J 4 bases; bases outside gene matches: 4. Germline lookup yields CDR1 LNHDA and CDR2 SQIVND (reference sequence). As concerns this clone: Its antigen is unidentified.

Treatment in this sample: about 20 received Ad26.COV2.S at low or high dose, single or two shots; several received placebo; per-sample allocation not given. Sampling happened 63 days after the first vaccine or placebo injection. Participants' vaccine, an Ad26 vector, delivered Wuhan-strain SARS-CoV-2 spike. The method was immunoSEQ multiplex PCR; TCRdb's version includes in-frame clones alone and lacks a portion of them. The repertoire has 300,000 to 350,000 clones, approximately 87% of them found once; the top ten carry 5.5%. Study-wide points: Breadth measured for non-spike TCRs was similar across vaccine and placebo recipients. There was reportedly substantial breadth in spike-specific CD8+ and CD4+ T cell responses after vaccination.

J is TRBJ2-6 and V is TRBV19; 11 positions agree with TRBD1. Here the sequenced sample was peripheral blood, taken in a trial of Ad26.COV2.S vaccine versus placebo. The receptor was isolated from a person aged 18-60 years who received the Ad26.COV2.S COVID-19 vaccine or a placebo. The CDR3 loop reads CASGTGGNGANVLTF. The CDR3 coding sequence is TGTGCCAGTGGGACAGGGGGTAACGGGGCCAACGTCCTGACTTTC.